The source of this TCR beta chain is a study of blood T cell repertoires in COVID-19 (dated by TCRdb to 2020 to 2021). A note on the overall study: Samples covering the acute and convalescent phases of COVID-19 were provided by collaborators in the United States, Italy and Spain. The repertoires were made available in a free public database intended to serve as a resource for research on the immune response to SARS-CoV-2. Where HLA class I and class II types were available, the types were taken from metadata supplied by the sample provider, not from assay-based typing. The samples were drawn from two sources: the first 160 participants of the ongoing ImmuneRACE study, and 950 to 1,500 subjects contributed by 6 global collaborators. The dataset comprised deeply sampled blood TCRbeta repertoires from subjects exposed to, actively infected with, or recovered from COVID-19. The prospective study material was composed of cDNA or gDNA derived from T cells, B-cell-depleted T cells, or PBMCs. A de-identified subject ID, COVID-19 status, age in years and sex were almost always included in the sample metadata. On the study overall, not on this receptor specifically: How much clinical and demographic metadata was included differed by source and by participant, and the metadata was provided uncurated.

Each collaborating institution followed its own protocols to collect whole blood in K2EDTA tubes. For TCRbeta analysis, collaborators shipped samples as frozen whole blood, isolated PBMCs, or DNA extracted from either of those sample types. A note on this clone: Its specific antigen is unknown. Within one base of it there is no much larger clone, and no base qualities were kept.

TCRbeta CDR3 regions were amplified from genomic DNA by means of the immunoSEQ Assay, a bias-controlled multiplex PCR. The study's processing was this. The number of nucleated cells in each sample was estimated from the amplification of reference gene primers within the assay. Sequence reads were collapsed and filtered to measure the absolute abundance of every unique TCRbeta CDR3 rearrangement. For each sample, productive Simpson clonality was calculated as the square root of Simpson's diversity index over productive rearrangements. TCRdb retrieved this table from immuneACCESS and kept in-frame rearrangements only. Not all clones are present; in checked studies, unresolved V genes account for under half, and no reason is known for the remainder. Clone size and the V and J calls come from that table; the DNA yielded D and trimming. The sample table records 100,000 or so clones; 80% to 85% of these occur just once. The ten top clones hold 2% of the sample.

The junction shows trimming of 4 bases on V and 1 base on J, plus 28 bases between the germline ends. The CDR3 holds 20 amino acids from the cysteine to the phenylalanine. CDR3 DNA only is kept here, 60 bases in frame from base 1. CDR1 and CDR2 were assigned from the germline V gene (reference sequence) as LNHNV and YYDKDF. The sample comprised peripheral blood. This clonotype was obtained from a man in his 70s with active or convalescent COVID-19. The chain uses TRBV15 and TRBJ1-2, with TRBD1 tentatively as D gene (6 bases match). The CDR3 corresponds to CATSMSPLRDTRWVNYGYTF. The DNA sequence follows: TGTGCCACCAGCATGAGCCCCCTCCGGGACACAAGATGGGTTAACTATGGCTACACCTTC.